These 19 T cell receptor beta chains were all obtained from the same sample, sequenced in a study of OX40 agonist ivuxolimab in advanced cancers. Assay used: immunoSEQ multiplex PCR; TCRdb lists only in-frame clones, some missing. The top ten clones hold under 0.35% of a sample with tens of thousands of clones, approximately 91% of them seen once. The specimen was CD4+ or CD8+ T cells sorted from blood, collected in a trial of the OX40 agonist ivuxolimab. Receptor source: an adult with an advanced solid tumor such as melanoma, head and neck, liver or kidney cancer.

CDR3 amino acids: CASSQVSGHGNTGELFF. The DNA of the CDR3 is TGCGCCAGCAGCCAAGTCTCGGGACACGGGAACACCGGGGAGCTGTTTTTT. The chain combines TRBV4-3 with TRBJ2-2, with D perhaps TRBD1 (6 bases). The CDR3 covers 17 residues. CDR1 and CDR2 from the germline V gene are LGHNA and YSLEER. Trimming took 1 base from V and 1 from J, leaving 13 bases between them.

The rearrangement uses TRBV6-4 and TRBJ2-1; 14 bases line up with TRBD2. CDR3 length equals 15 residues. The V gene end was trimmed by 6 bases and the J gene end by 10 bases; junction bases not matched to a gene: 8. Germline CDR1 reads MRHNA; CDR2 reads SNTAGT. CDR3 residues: CASSSGLAGVGEQFF. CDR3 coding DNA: TGTGCCAGCAGCTCGGGACTAGCGGGAGTCGGGGAGCAGTTCTTC.

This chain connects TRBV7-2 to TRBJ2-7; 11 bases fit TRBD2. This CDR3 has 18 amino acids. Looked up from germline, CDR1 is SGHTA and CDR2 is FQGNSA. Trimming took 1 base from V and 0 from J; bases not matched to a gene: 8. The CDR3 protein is CASSLVSALAGGSYEQYF. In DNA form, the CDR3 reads TGTGCCAGCAGCTTAGTTTCGGCGCTAGCGGGAGGCTCCTACGAGCAGTACTTC.

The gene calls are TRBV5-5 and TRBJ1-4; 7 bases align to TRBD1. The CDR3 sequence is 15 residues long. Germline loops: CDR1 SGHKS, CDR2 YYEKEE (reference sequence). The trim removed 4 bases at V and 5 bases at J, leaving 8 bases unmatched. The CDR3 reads CASSTGTALNEKLFF. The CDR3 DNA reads TGTGCCAGCAGCACAGGGACAGCGCTCAATGAAAAACTGTTTTTT.

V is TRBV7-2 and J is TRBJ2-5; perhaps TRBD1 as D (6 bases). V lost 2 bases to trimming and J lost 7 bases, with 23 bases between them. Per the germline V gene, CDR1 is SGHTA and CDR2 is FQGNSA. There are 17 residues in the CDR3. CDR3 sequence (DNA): TGTGCCAGCAGCTTATTTGGGACAAGGGACCGAGAAGGGACCCAGTACTTC. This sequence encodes CASSLFGTRDREGTQYF.

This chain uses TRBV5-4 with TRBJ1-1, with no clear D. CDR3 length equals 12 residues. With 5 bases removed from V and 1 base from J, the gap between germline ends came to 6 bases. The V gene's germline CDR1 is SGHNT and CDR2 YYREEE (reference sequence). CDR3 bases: TGTGCCAGCAGTTACAGGAACACTGAAGCTTTCTTT. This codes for CASSYRNTEAFF.

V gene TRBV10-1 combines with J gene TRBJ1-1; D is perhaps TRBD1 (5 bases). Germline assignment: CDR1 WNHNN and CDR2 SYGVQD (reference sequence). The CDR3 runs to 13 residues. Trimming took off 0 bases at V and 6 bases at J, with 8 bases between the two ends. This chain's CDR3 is CASSESRASEAFF. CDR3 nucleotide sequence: TGCGCCAGCAGTGAGTCCAGGGCATCTGAAGCTTTCTTT.

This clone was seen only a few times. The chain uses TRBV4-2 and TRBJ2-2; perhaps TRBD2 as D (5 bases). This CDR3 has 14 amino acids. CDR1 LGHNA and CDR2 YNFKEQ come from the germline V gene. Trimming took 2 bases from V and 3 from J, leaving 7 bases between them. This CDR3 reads CASSQSADTGELFF. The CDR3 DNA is TGTGCCAGCAGCCAATCAGCGGACACCGGGGAGCTGTTTTTT.

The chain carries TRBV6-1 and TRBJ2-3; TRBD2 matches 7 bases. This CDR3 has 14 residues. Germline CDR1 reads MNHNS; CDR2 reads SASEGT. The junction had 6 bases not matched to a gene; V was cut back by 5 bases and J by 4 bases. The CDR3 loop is CASSRGGRADTQYF. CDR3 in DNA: TGTGCCAGCAGTCGGGGAGGGAGAGCAGATACGCAGTATTTT.

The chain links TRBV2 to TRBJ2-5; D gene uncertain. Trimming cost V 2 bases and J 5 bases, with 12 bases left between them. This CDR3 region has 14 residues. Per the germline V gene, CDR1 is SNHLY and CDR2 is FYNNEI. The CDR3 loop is CASSELGSRETQYF. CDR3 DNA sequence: TGTGCCAGCAGTGAACTGGGGTCCCGGGAGACCCAGTACTTC.

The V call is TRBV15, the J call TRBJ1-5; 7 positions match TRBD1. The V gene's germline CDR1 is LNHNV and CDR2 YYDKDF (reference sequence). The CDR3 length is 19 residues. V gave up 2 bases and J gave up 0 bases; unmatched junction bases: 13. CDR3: CATSRHYRGELYSNQPQHF. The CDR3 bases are TGTGCCACCAGCAGACACTACAGGGGAGAGCTTTATAGCAATCAGCCCCAGCATTTT.

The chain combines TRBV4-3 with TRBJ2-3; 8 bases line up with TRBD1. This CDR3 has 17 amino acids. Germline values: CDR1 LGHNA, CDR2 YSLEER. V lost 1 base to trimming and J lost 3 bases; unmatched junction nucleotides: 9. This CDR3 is CASSQAPTGGSTDTQYF. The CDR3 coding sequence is TGCGCCAGCAGCCAAGCCCCCACAGGGGGTAGTACAGATACGCAGTATTTT.

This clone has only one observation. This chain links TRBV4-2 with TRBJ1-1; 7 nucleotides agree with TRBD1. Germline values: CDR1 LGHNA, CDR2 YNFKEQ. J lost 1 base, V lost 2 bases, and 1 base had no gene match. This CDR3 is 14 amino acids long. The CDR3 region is CASSQRTGNTEAFF. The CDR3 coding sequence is TGTGCCAGCAGCCAAAGGACAGGGAACACTGAAGCTTTCTTT.

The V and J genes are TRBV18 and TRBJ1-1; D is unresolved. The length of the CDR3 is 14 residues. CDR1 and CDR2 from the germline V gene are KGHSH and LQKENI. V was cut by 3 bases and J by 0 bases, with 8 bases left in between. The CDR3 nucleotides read TGTGCCAGCTCACCCGGGCCCATGAACACTGAAGCTTTCTTT. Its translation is CASSPGPMNTEAFF.

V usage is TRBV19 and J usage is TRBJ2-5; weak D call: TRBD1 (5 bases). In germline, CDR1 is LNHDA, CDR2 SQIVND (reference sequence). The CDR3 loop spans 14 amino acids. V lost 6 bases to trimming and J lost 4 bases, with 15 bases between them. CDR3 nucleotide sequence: TGTGCCAGTAGCCTTAATAAGGGGCGAGAGACCCAGTACTTC. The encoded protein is CASSLNKGRETQYF.

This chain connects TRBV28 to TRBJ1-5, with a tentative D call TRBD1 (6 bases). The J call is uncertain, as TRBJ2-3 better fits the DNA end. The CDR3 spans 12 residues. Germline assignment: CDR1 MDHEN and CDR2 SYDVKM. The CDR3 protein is CASSPWGQPQYF. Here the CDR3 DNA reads TGTGCCAGCAGTCCCTGGGGGCAGCCCCAGTATTTT.

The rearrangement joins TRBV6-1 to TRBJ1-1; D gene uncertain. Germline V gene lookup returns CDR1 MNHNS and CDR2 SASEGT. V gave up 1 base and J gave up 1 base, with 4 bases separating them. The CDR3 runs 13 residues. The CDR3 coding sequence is TGTGCCAGCAGTGAAGGTGAGAACACTGAAGCTTTCTTT. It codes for CASSEGENTEAFF.

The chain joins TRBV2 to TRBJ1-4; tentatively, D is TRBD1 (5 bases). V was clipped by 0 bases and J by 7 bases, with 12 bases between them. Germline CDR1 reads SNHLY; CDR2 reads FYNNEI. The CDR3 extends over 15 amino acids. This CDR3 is CASSEAGTPSEKLFF. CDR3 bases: TGTGCCAGCAGTGAAGCAGGGACCCCTAGTGAAAAACTGTTTTTT.

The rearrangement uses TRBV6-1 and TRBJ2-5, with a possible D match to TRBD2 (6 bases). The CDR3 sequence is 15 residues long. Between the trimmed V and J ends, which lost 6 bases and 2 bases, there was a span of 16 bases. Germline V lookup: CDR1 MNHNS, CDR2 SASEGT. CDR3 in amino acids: CASSGGRQPQETQYF. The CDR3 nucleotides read TGTGCCAGCAGCGGAGGGAGACAGCCGCAAGAGACCCAGTACTTC.